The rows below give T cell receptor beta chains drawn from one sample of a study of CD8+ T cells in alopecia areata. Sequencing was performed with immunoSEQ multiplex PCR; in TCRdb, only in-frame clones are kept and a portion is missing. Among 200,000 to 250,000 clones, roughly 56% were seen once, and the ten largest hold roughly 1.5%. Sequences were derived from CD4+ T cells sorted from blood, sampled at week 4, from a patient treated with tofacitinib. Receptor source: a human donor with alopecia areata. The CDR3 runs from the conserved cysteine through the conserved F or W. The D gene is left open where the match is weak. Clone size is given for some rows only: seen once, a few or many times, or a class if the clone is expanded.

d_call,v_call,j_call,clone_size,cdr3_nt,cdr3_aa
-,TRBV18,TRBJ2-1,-,TGTGCCAGCTCCCCGGGGCTGGGCAATGAGCAGTTCTTC,CASSPGLGNEQFF
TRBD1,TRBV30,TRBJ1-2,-,TGTGCCTGGATGGACAGGCTCTATGGCTACACCTTC,CAWMDRLYGYTF
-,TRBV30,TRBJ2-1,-,TGTGCCTGGACTGTAGGGAGCTCCTACAATGAGCAGTTCTTC,CAWTVGSSYNEQFF
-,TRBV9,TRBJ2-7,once,TGTGCCAGCAGCCCCACTGACAGATCCTACGAGCAGTACTTC,CASSPTDRSYEQYF
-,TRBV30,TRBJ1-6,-,TGTGCCTGGAGCCCGGCCCGAGGTTCACCCCTCCACTTT,CAWSPARGSPLHF
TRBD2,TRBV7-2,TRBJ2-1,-,TGTGCCAGCAGCTTACGCAGCGGGGTATACGATGAGCAGTTCTTC,CASSLRSGVYDEQFF
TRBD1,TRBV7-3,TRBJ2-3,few,TGTGCCAGCAGCCCCCAGGGGGCCGGCACAGATACGCAGTATTTT,CASSPQGAGTDTQYF
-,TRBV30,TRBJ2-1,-,TGTGCCTGGAGTGGGGAACAGGAGAACAATGAGCAGTTCTTC,CAWSGEQENNEQFF
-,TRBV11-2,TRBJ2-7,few,TGTGCCAGCAGCCCCATCGGGTGGAGCTCCTACGAGCAGTACTTC,CASSPIGWSSYEQYF
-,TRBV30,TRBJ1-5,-,TGTGCCTGGAGTGGGGGGATGGCTCAGCCCCAGCATTTT,CAWSGGMAQPQHF
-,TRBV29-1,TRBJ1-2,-,TGCAGCGTCCGACAGACCGGGGTCCTCAGTGGCTACACCTTC,CSVRQTGVLSGYTF
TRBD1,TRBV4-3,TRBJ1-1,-,TGCGCCAGCAGCCAAGATGAGCGACAGGGTAGGGCTGAAGCTTTCTTT,CASSQDERQGRAEAFF
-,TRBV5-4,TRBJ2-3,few,TGTGCCAGCAGCTTGGATGCCCGGGGAAGAGATACGCAGTATTTT,CASSLDARGRDTQYF
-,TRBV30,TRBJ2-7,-,TGTGCCTGGTCCAGTGCCCTCTCCTACGAGCAGTACTTC,CAWSSALSYEQYF
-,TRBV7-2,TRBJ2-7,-,TGTGCCAGCAGCCCCGGACGGTTGGGAACCTACGAGCAGTACTTC,CASSPGRLGTYEQYF